Listed below are T cell receptor beta chains from one sample, sequenced in a study of Graves' ophthalmopathy and Graves' hyperthyroidism. TCRdb recomputed calls from the multiplex PCR reads with MiXCR, one row per CDR3 protein. The sample has around 660,000 distinct CDR3 sequences, about 40% seen once; the top ten hold over 2.5%. The sequenced sample consisted of peripheral blood. These receptors all come from an adult man with Graves' ophthalmopathy. CDR3s include the opening cysteine and the closing phenylalanine or tryptophan.

V,length,CDR3
TRBV6-6,16,CASSEGAGGPSYEQYF
TRBV7-9,14,CASSLGRGNFGYTF
TRBV12-3/TRBV12-4,15,CASSSDRGRPGEQYF
TRBV10-2,11,CATAGYTEAFF
TRBV29-1,13,CSSLRRDSYGYTF
TRBV5-8,16,CASSLGPQRGQETQYF
TRBV11-3,15,CASSLGEFSYNEQFF
TRBV5-1,15,CASSLGDERANVLTF
TRBV10-3,15,CAISPPGQGVIEQYF
TRBV24-1,12,CAVSDPLEGHTF
TRBV12-3/TRBV12-4,14,CASSGDRVRSPLHF
TRBV7-8,15,CASSPSESTHQPQHF
TRBV5-1,16,CASSLSLGTGYETQYF
TRBV7-3,17,CASSFRPTASGANVLTF
TRBV10-3,14,CAISEGTGSGELFF
TRBV10-3,14,CAISEATGSGTQYF
TRBV15,13,CATSIQREETQYF
TRBV10-3,14,CAISESQGDTEAFF
TRBV10-3,14,CAISADSGANVLTF
TRBV7-9,16,CASSHLKDLANYGYTF
TRBV10-3,14,CAISETTGLGGYTF
TRBV10-3,12,CASSVVDSGYTF
TRBV12-3/TRBV12-4,14,CASSLRVMNTEAFF
TRBV10-3,15,CAISRGGADTGELFF
TRBV29-1,12,CSLARAGNTIYF
TRBV10-3,13,CASSFQGIVEQYF
TRBV7-9,13,CASSQDFKYEQYF
TRBV4-1,15,CASSQEYTTLDGYTF